This section outlines one TCR beta chain sequence together with its context. Antigen specificity is unknown. CD3+CD4+ and CD3+CD8+ cells were FACS-sorted from thawed unstimulated PBMCs. Profiling relied on immunoSEQ multiplex PCR, and the TCRdb table lists in-frame clones only, not all of them. The sample shows 15,000 to 20,000 clones, around 80% of them seen only once. This record belongs to a study of T cell clones after liver transplantation. In the study overall: A pre-transplant mixed lymphocyte reaction with TCRbeta sequencing defined graft-donor-reactive clones followed in post-transplant blood. Three of the eight recipients were HCV-positive; the rest had non-autoimmune, non-viral transplant indications. Study-wide results and limits: Donor-reactive sequences fell more than third party-reactive ones, suggesting partial deletion.

The germline V gene has CDR1 SGHKS and CDR2 YYEKEE (reference sequence). V lost 2 bases and J lost 5, with 10 bases in between. The length of the CDR3 is 13 residues. This TCR came from a human patient who received a liver transplant. Some T cells may trace back to the graft donor. Sequences were derived from CD8+ T cells from blood, sampled roughly 48 months after liver transplant. The chain has TRBV5-5 and TRBJ2-5; the D is unclear. CDR3 sequence (DNA): TGTGCCAGCAGCTTTCGGGTTGTGGAGACCCAGTACTTC. This sequence encodes CASSFRVVETQYF.